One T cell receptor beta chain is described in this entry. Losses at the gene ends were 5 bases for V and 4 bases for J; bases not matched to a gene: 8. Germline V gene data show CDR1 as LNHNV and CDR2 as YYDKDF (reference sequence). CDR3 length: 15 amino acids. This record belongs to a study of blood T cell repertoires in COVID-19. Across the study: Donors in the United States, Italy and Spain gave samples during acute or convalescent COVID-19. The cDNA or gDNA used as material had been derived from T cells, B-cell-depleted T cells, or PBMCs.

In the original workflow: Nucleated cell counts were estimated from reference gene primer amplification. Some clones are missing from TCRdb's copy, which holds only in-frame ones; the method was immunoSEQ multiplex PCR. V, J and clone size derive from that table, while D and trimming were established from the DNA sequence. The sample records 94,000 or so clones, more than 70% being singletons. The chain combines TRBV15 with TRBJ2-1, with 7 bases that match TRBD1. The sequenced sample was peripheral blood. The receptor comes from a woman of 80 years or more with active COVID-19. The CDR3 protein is CATSGPSGGYNEQFF. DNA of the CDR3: TGTGCCACCAGCGGGCCCTCAGGGGGATACAATGAGCAGTTCTTC. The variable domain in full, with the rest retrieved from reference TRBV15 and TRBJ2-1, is DAMVIQNPRYQVTQFGKPVTLSCSQTLNHNVMYWYQQKSSQAPKLLFHYYDKDFNNEADTPDNFQSRRPNTSFCFLDIRSPGLGDTAMYLCATSGPSGGYNEQFFGPGTRLTVL.